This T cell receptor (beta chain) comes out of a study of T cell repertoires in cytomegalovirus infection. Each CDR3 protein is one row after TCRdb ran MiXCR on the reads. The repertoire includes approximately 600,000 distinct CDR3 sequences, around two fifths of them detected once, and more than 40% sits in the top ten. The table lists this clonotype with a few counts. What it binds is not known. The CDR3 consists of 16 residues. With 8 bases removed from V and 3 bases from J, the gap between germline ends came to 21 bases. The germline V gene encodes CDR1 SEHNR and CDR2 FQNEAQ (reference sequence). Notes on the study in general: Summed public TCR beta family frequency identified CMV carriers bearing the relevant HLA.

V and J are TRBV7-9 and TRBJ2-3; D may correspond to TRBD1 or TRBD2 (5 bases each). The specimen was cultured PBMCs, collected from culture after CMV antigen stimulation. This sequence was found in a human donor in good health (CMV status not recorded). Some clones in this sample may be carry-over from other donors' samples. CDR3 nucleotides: TGTGCCAGCTACCCGCATGGGGGTCGTGCGACAGATACGCAGTATTTT. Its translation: CASYPHGGRATDTQYF.